Presented here are 17 T cell receptor beta chains from one specimen sequenced in a study of glioma-infiltrating T cells after dendritic cell vaccination. Time point given: after dendritic cell vaccination, including at tumor progression/relapse. Only in-frame clones appear in the TCRdb table, and some are missing; sequencing was by immunoSEQ multiplex PCR. The table lists approximately 85,000 clones, approximately 81% of them singletons, with roughly 8.4% in the top ten. The source was blood, collected after dendritic cell vaccination. The source is a human donor with glioblastoma.

This clone was picked up a small number of times. CDR3 protein: CASARGSYNEQFF. CDR3 coding DNA: TGTGCCAGCGCCCGCGGGTCCTACAATGAGCAGTTCTTC. The rearrangement joins TRBV6-6 to TRBJ2-1; TRBD2 is a possible D gene (5 bases). This CDR3 comprises 13 residues. CDR1 and CDR2 from the germline V gene are MNHNY and SVGAGI (reference sequence). V was cut by 8 bases and J by 1 base, with 9 bases left in between.

CDR3 sequence: CASSIVGGGGYNEQFF. In DNA, the CDR3 is TGTGCCAGTAGTATAGTTGGGGGAGGGGGATACAATGAGCAGTTCTTC. V gene TRBV19 combines with J gene TRBJ2-1; TRBD2 might be the D (7 bases). This CDR3 is 16 amino acids long. The germline V gene encodes CDR1 LNHDA and CDR2 SQIVND (reference sequence). V was trimmed by 1 base and J by 4 bases, leaving 14 bases between them.

The chain is built from TRBV15 and TRBJ2-7; 10 bases align to TRBD2. The CDR3 length is 17 residues. Germline V gives CDR1 LNHNV, CDR2 YYDKDF (reference sequence). V lost 0 bases to trimming and J lost 3 bases; unmatched junction nucleotides: 8. For the CDR3, the DNA is TGTGCCACCAGCAGAGATCTGGTCGCTAGCGGGGGCTACGAGCAGTACTTC. Amino acids: CATSRDLVASGGYEQYF.

The chain recombines TRBV5-1 with TRBJ1-3, with D unresolved. This CDR3 has 12 residues. V was pared by 1 base and J by 8 bases, with 7 bases between. Per the germline V gene, CDR1 is SGHRS and CDR2 is YFSETQ. In DNA, the CDR3 is TGCGCCAGCAGCTTGCGAGGCGACACCATATATTTT. Its protein product is CASSLRGDTIYF.

V and J are TRBV6-1 and TRBJ1-4; 10 bases map to TRBD1. The CDR3 is 14 residues long. The junction had 4 bases not matched to a gene; V was cut back by 4 bases and J by 8 bases. Germline CDR1 is MNHNS and CDR2 is SASEGT. The CDR3 DNA reads as TGTGCCAGCAGTGGCGGGACAGGGGCCGAAAAACTGTTTTTT. Its translation is CASSGGTGAEKLFF.

This clone was counted a single time. The rearrangement joins TRBV6-6 to TRBJ2-7; TRBD1 matches at 9 bases. Germline-derived CDR1 and CDR2 are MNHNY and SVGAGI (reference sequence). J lost 4 bases, V lost 5 bases, and 3 bases had no gene match. The CDR3 is 13 residues long. The CDR3 DNA reads as TGTGCCAGCAGTCCCGGGACAGGGTACGAGCAGTACTTC. It translates to CASSPGTGYEQYF.

This clone was counted a single time. V usage is TRBV9 and J usage is TRBJ2-1, with D possibly TRBD1 on 6 matching bases. Trimming removed 4 bases at V and 4 bases at J, with 9 bases between. This CDR3 region has 13 residues. Germline V CDR1 and CDR2: SGDLS, YYNGEE. CDR3 sequence reads: CASSPGQYNEQFF. The CDR3 nucleotides read TGTGCCAGCAGCCCCGGACAGTACAATGAGCAGTTCTTC.

As concerns this clone: Other DNA sequences in this specimen translate into the identical CDR3. The chain employs TRBV30 and TRBJ2-3, with TRBD1 matching 9 bases. Per germline, CDR1 GTSNPN and CDR2 SVGIG (reference sequence). With V trimmed by 0 bases and J by 1 base, 14 bases remained unmatched. This CDR3 spans 19 amino acids. The CDR3 DNA reads as TGTGCCTGGAGTGTACGGGACAGGGTATTTTTCGTTGGCACAGATACGCAGTATTTT. Translating it yields CAWSVRDRVFFVGTDTQYF.

This chain uses TRBV2 with TRBJ2-7; D is unclear. Germline loops: CDR1 SNHLY, CDR2 FYNNEI. The CDR3 is 15 residues long. Trimming shortened V by 4 bases and J by 3 bases, and 16 bases separated the two germline ends. The CDR3 reads CASSAPSWSGYEQYF. The CDR3 DNA sequence: TGTGCCAGCAGTGCCCCGTCATGGAGTGGCTACGAGCAGTACTTC.

V is TRBV28 and J is TRBJ1-1, with D perhaps TRBD1 (5 bases). V lost 6 bases and J 3 bases, leaving 20 bases between the germline ends. CDR1 is MDHEN, CDR2 SYDVKM, per germline. CDR3 length: 16 amino acids. In nucleotides, the CDR3 is TGTGCCAGCAGCGCCATTATTGGGGGGGGTGACACTGAAGCTTTCTTT. Its translation is CASSAIIGGGDTEAFF.

CDR3 region: CTSSQDWASGRSETQYF. CDR3 nucleotide sequence: TGCACCAGCAGCCAAGATTGGGCTAGCGGGAGGTCAGAGACCCAGTACTTC. V gene TRBV1 combines with J gene TRBJ2-5; the table names TRBD2, a call not compared with the DNA. TRBV1 is reported as a pseudogene. This CDR3 spans 17 amino acids.

This chain uses TRBV7-2 with TRBJ1-5; no clear D. With 6 bases removed from V and 2 bases from J, the gap between germline ends came to 8 bases. CDR3 length equals 13 residues. From germline, CDR1 is SGHTA and CDR2 FQGNSA. The CDR3 nucleotides read TGTGCCAGCAGGGTAACTGGCAATCAGCCCCAGCATTTT. This sequence encodes CASRVTGNQPQHF.

This rearrangement joins TRBV15 to TRBJ2-7; 8 bases line up with TRBD1. Trimming at V came to 3 bases and at J to 3 bases, leaving 4 bases not matched to a gene. This CDR3 spans 14 amino acids. Germline CDR1 reads LNHNV; CDR2 reads YYDKDF (reference sequence). The CDR3 DNA reads TGTGCCACCAGCAGCGAAGGACAGGGCTACGAGCAGTACTTC. Translated: CATSSEGQGYEQYF.

This chain uses TRBV7-9 with TRBJ2-5; TRBD2 matches 7 bases. This CDR3 has 14 residues. Germline V gene sequence: CDR1 SEHNR, CDR2 FQNEAQ (reference sequence). The trim removed 1 base at V and 4 bases at J, leaving 3 bases unmatched. The CDR3 region is CASSLGTGGETQYF. The CDR3 nucleotides are TGTGCCAGCAGCTTAGGTACGGGGGGAGAGACCCAGTACTTC. Based on the CDR3 plus reference TRBV7-9 and TRBJ2-5, the full variable domain is DTGVSQNPRHKITKRGQNVTFRCDPISEHNRLYWYRQTLGQGPEFLTYFQNEAQLEKSRLLSDRFSAERPKGSFSTLEIQRTEQGDSAMYLCASSLGTGGETQYFGPGTRLLVL.

This chain joins TRBV7-3 and TRBJ2-1, with a tentative D call TRBD2 (5 bases). From germline, CDR1 is SGHTA and CDR2 FQGTGA. V gave up 2 bases and J gave up 7 bases, with 15 bases separating them. The length of the CDR3 is 15 residues. Here the CDR3 reads CASSLGLAPSNEQFF. The CDR3 DNA sequence: TGTGCCAGCAGCTTAGGGCTAGCCCCTTCGAATGAGCAGTTCTTC. The full variable domain, with the rest looked up from reference TRBV7-3 and TRBJ2-1, is GAGVSQTPSNKVTEKGKYVELRCDPISGHTALYWYRQSLGQGPEFLIYFQGTGAADDSGLPNDRFFAVRPEGSVSTLKIQRTERGDSAVYLCASSLGLAPSNEQFFGPGTRLTVL.

For the CDR3, the DNA is TGTGCCAGCAGCTCTAGAAGGGGTACCGCAGAGACCCAGTACTTC. As protein: CASSSRRGTAETQYF. The chain is built from TRBV11-2 and TRBJ2-5; possible D gene TRBD1, 5 bases. The V and J ends lost 4 bases and 4 bases respectively, with 16 bases between them. This CDR3 has 15 residues. Germline-derived CDR1 and CDR2 are SGHAT and FQNNGV.

This rearrangement joins TRBV11-3 to TRBJ2-7; the D gene is possibly TRBD2 (5 bases). CDR3 length equals 14 residues. Deletions cut 6 bases from V and 1 base from J, with 13 bases between. CDR1 is SGHNT and CDR2 is YENEEA in the germline V gene. The CDR3, as DNA: TGTGCCAGCAGTCCTCGACCGGGGTCCTACGAGCAGTACTTC. This gives the protein CASSPRPGSYEQYF.